This T cell receptor (beta chain) appears in the sequencing data of a study of breast tumors, draining lymph nodes, adjacent tissues. The germline V gene encodes CDR1 KGHDR and CDR2 SFDVKD. Trimming removed 2 bases from V and 8 bases from J; junction bases left unmatched: 18. The length of the CDR3 is 18 residues. In TCRdb, the multiplex PCR reads were re-called with MiXCR into one record per CDR3 protein. The table lists 200,000 or so distinct CDR3 sequences, over 25% of them singletons. Samples came from axillary lymph nodes draining the breast cancer. Study-level findings and limits: Tumor T cell lymph node origin was a supported hypothesis, not proven.

This clonotype was counted at least ten times. Its antigen is not known. The chain is built from TRBV24-1 and TRBJ2-3; 7 bases are shared with TRBD2. The material sequenced was axillary lymph node tissue. The clonotype comes from a female donor with breast cancer. Some clones in this sample may be carry-over from other donors' samples. The CDR3 protein is CATSDSNPSGAPSGTQYF. The CDR3 region has the DNA TGTGCCACCAGTGATTCGAATCCTAGCGGAGCTCCCTCGGGTACGCAGTATTTT.